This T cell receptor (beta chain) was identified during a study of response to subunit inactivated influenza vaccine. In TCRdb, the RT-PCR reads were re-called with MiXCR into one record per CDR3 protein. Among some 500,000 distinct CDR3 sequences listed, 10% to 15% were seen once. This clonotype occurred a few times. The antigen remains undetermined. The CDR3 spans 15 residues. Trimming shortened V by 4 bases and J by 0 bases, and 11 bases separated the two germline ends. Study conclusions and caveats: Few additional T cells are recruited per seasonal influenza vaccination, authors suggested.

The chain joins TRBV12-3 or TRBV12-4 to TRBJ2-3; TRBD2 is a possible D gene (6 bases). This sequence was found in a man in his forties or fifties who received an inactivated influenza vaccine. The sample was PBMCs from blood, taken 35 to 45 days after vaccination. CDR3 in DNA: TGTGCCAGCAGTTCAGGACTATCTAGCACAGATACGCAGTATTTT. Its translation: CASSSGLSSTDTQYF.